Sequencing of this T cell receptor (beta chain) was carried out in a study of T cells expressing NK-cell markers. Turning to the study itself: Sorted CD3+CD56-NKG2C+, CD3+CD56+NKG2C+ and CD3+CD56+NKG2C- T cells supplied the TCR beta repertoires.

The CDR3 has 14 residues. Germline V gene data show CDR1 as LGHDT and CDR2 as YNNKEL (reference sequence). The study's findings and limits: The study found these clonotypes also leading the CD3+CD56-NKG2C+ fraction in a few donors.

Comment on this clonotype: Its antigen is still unknown.

TCRdb re-called the 5' RACE reads and gives one entry per CDR3 protein, without DNA. In total, the table holds about 550,000 distinct CDR3 sequences. Sequencing used blood T cells: a sorted CD56 or NKG2C T cell subset, CD4+ or CD8+ T cells, or bulk PBMC T cells (not recorded which). The V call is TRBV3-1, the J call TRBJ1-2; TCRdb picks TRBD1, but there is no DNA to check that call. This TCR was sampled from a man aged 18 to 29 in good health. The CDR3 loop reads CASSQETGFYGYTF.